This record looks at one T cell receptor (beta chain) sequence and its context. The antigen remains undetermined. This sample was included in a study of shared clonotypes between healthy human individuals. The study's findings and limits: Few donors limited the genetic and exposure-history diversity represented. Large sequencing depth failed to make sorted-subset sequencing complete, rarefaction showed.

Clones were sequenced by immunoSEQ multiplex PCR, and TCRdb holds only the in-frame ones, with some missing. The sample has 2 million to 2.5 million clones, about nine tenths seen once. This receptor was taken from a man aged 18 to 29 in good health. Some clones in this sample may be carry-over from other donors' samples. The sequenced material came from naive CD4+ T cells from PBMCs. This sample's subset: CD45RA+ positively selected.

The CDR3 nucleotides are TGTGCCAGCAGCAGTCGGGACCAGCCAACAGCCAAAAACATTCAGTACTTC. It encodes CASSSRDQPTAKNIQYF. The V gene is TRBV9, the J gene TRBJ2-4; either TRBD1 or TRBD2 may fit D (5 bases each). Per germline, CDR1 SGDLS and CDR2 YYNGEE. The CDR3 is made up of 17 amino acids. With 4 bases removed from V and 0 bases from J, the gap between germline ends came to 17 bases.